This T cell receptor beta chain emerged from a study of response to subunit inactivated influenza vaccine. From the RT-PCR reads, TCRdb called clonotypes with MiXCR, one entry per CDR3 protein. The sample yields about half a million distinct CDR3 sequences, about 8% seen once. This clonotype has ten or more counts. V was trimmed by 2 bases and J by 4 bases, leaving 12 bases between them. CDR1 SGHKS and CDR2 YYEKEE come from the germline V gene (reference sequence). This CDR3 comprises 14 residues. The sequencing here drew on PBMCs from blood, taken less than 25 months after vaccination. The V and J genes are TRBV5-5 and TRBJ1-1; TRBD1 might be the D (5 bases). The receptor comes from a man aged 50 to 69 who received an inactivated influenza vaccine. The CDR3 DNA reads TGTGCCAGCAGCTTCATGTCCGGGGGCACTGAAGCTTTCTTT. Translated, it gives CASSFMSGGTEAFF. The full variable domain, rest sourced from reference TRBV5-5 and TRBJ1-1, is DAGVTQSPTHLIKTRGQQVTLRCSPISGHKSVSWYQQVLGQGPQFIFQYYEKEERGRGNFPDRFSARQFPNYSSELNVNALLLGDSALYLCASSFMSGGTEAFFGQGTRLTVV.